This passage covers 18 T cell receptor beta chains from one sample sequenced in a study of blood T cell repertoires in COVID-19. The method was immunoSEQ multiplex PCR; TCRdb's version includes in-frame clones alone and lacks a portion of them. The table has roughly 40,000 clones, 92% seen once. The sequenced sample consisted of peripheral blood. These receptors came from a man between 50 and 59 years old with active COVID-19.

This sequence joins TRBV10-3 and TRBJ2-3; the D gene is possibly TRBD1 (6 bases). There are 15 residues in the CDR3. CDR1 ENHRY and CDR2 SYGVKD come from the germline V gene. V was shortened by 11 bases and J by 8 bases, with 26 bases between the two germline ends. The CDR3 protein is CAATGVGTGQSTQYF. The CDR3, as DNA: TGTGCCGCGACAGGAGTCGGGACGGGTCAGAGTACGCAGTATTTT.

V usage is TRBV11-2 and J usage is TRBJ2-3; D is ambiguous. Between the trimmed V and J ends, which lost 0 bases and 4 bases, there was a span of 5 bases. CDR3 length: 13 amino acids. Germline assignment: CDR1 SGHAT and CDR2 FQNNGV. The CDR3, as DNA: TGTGCCAGCAGCTTAGATTCTCCAGATACGCAGTATTTT. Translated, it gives CASSLDSPDTQYF.

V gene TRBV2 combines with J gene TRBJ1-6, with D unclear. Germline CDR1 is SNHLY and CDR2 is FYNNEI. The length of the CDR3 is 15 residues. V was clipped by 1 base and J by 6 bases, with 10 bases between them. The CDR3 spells CASSEVEGSNSPLHF. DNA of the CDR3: TGTGCCAGCAGTGAAGTAGAGGGAAGTAATTCACCCCTCCACTTT.

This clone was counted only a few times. The DNA of the CDR3 is TGTGCCGCTGGACAGTACACCGGGGAGCTGTTTTTT. Encoded protein: CAAGQYTGELFF. The genes are TRBV6-5 and TRBJ2-2; possible D gene TRBD1, 6 bases. CDR3 length equals 12 residues. The V gene lost 11 bases and the J gene lost 3 bases, with 10 bases spanning the gap. CDR1 and CDR2 from the germline V gene are MNHEY and SVGAGI.

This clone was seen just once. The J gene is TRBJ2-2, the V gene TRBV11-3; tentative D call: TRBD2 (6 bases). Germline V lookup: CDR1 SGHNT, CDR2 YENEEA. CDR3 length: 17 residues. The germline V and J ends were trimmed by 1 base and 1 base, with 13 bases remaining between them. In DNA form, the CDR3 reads TGTGCCAGCAGCTTAGTCGCCGGGACTTTGAACACCGGGGAGCTGTTTTTT. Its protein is CASSLVAGTLNTGELFF.

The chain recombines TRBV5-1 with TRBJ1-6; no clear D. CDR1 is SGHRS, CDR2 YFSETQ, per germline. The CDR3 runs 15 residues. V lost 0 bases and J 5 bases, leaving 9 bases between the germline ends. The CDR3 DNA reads TGCGCCAGCAGCTTGGCCGGGGATGATAATTCACCCCTCCACTTT. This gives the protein CASSLAGDDNSPLHF.

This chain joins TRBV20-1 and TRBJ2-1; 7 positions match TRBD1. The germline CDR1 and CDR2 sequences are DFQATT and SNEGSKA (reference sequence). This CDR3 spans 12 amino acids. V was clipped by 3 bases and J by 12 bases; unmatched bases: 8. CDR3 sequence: CSASPQGDRQFF. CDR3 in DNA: TGCAGTGCTAGTCCGCAGGGGGACCGGCAGTTCTTC.

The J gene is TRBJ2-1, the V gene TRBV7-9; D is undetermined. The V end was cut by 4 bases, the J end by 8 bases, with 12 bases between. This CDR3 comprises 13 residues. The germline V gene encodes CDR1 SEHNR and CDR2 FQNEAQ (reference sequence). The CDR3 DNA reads TGTGCCAGCAGCTCCCTAGTTTATGATGAGCAGTTCTTC. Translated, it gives CASSSLVYDEQFF.

The CDR3 coding sequence is TGTGCCAGCAGCCCCGGACTAGCGGGAGTTAATGAGCAGTTCTTC. Its protein is CASSPGLAGVNEQFF. The J gene is TRBJ2-1, the V gene TRBV5-4, with TRBD2 matching 13 bases. CDR3 length: 15 residues. The ends lost 4 bases at V and 7 bases at J; junction bases unmatched: 5. Germline lookup yields CDR1 SGHNT and CDR2 YYREEE (reference sequence).

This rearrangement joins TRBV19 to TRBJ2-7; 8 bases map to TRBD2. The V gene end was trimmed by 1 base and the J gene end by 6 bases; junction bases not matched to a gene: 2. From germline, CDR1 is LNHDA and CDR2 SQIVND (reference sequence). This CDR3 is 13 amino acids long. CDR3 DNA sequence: TGTGCCAGTAGTATAGCGGGAGGGGGCGAGCAGTACTTC. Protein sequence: CASSIAGGGEQYF.

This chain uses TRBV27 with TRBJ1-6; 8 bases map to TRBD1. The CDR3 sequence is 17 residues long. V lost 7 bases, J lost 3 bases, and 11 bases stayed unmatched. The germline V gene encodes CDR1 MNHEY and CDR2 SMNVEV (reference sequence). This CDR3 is CASTRNTGQGYNSPLHF. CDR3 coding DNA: TGTGCCAGCACCCGAAACACTGGACAGGGCTATAATTCACCCCTCCACTTT.

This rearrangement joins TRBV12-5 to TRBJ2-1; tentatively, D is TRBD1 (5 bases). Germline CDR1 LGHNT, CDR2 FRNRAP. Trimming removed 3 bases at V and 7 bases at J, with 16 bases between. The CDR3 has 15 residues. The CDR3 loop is CASGFTGKGLNEQFF. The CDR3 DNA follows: TGTGCTAGTGGTTTTACGGGTAAGGGGTTGAATGAGCAGTTCTTC.

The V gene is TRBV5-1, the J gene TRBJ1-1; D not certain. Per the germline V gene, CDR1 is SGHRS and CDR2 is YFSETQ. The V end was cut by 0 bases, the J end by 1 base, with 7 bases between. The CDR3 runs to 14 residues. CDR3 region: CASSLGHRNTEAFF. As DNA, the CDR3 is TGCGCCAGCAGCTTGGGACACAGGAACACTGAAGCTTTCTTT.

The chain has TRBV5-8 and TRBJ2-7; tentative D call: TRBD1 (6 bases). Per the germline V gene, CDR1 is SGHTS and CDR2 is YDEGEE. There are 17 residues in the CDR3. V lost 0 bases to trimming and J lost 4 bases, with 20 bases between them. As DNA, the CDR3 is TGTGCCAGCAGCTTGGCCCTCACAACCGGGACAAAATACGAGCAGTACTTC. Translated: CASSLALTTGTKYEQYF.

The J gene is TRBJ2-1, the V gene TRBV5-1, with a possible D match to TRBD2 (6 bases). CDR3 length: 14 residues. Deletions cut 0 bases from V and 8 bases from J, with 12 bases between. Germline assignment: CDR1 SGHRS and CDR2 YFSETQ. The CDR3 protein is CASSLGRGRDEQFF. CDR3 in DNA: TGCGCCAGCAGCTTGGGGCGGGGTCGGGATGAGCAGTTCTTC. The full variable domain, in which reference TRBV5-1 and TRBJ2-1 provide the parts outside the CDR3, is KAGVTQTPRYLIKTRGQQVTLSCSPISGHRSVSWYQQTPGQGLQFLFEYFSETQRNKGNFPGRFSGRQFSNSRSEMNVSTLELGDSALYLCASSLGRGRDEQFFGPGTRLTVL.

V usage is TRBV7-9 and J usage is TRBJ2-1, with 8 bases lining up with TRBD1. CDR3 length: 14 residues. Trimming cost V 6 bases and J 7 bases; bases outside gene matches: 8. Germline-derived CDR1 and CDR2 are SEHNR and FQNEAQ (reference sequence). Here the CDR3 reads CASRRGTGVNEQFF. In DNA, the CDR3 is TGTGCCAGCAGACGAGGGACAGGCGTAAATGAGCAGTTCTTC. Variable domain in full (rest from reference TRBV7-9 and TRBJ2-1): DTGVSQNPRHKITKRGQNVTFRCDPISEHNRLYWYRQTLGQGPEFLTYFQNEAQLEKSRLLSDRFSAERPKGSFSTLEIQRTEQGDSAMYLCASRRGTGVNEQFFGPGTRLTVL.

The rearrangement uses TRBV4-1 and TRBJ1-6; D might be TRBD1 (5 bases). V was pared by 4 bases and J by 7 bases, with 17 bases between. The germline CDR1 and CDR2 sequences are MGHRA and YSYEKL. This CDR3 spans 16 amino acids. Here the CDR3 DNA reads TGCGCCAGCAGCCTTCTCGCCGGGACTAGAAATTCACCCCTCCACTTT. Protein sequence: CASSLLAGTRNSPLHF.

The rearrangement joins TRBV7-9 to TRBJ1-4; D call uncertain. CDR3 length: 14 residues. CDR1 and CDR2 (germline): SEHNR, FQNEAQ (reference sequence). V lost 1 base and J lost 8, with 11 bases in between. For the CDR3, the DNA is TGTGCCAGCAGCTTAGTTCAGGTTGGGGAAAAACTGTTTTTT. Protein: CASSLVQVGEKLFF.